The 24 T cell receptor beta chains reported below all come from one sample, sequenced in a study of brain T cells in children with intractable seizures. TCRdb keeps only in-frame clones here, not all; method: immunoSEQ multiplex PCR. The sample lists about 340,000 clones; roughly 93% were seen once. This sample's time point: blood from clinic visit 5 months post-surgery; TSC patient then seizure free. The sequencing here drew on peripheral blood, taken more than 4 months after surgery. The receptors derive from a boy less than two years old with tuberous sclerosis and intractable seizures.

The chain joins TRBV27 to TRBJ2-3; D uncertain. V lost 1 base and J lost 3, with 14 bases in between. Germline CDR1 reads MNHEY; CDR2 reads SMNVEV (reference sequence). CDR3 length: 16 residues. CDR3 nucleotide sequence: TGTGCCAGCAGTTTATTTTTTTGGGGTGGGACAGATACGCAGTATTTT. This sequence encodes CASSLFFWGGTDTQYF.

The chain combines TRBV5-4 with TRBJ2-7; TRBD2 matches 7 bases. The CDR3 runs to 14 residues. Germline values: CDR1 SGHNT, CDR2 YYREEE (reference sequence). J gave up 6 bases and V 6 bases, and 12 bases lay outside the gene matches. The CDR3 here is CASKILREPGEQYF. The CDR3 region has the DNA TGTGCCAGCAAAATCTTGCGGGAGCCCGGCGAGCAGTACTTC.

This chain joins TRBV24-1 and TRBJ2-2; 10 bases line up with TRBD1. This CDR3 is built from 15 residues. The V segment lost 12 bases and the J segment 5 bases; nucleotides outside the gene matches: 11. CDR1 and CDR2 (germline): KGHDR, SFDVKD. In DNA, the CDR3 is TGTGCCTCAAGCGACGGGACAGGGGTTACCGGGGAGCTGTTTTTT. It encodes CASSDGTGVTGELFF.

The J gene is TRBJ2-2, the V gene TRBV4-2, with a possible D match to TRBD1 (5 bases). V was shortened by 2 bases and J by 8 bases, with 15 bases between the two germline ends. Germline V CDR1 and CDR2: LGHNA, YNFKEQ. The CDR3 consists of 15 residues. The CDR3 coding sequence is TGTGCCAGCAGCCAATCGCAGGGAAATTCGGGGGAGCTGTTTTTT. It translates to CASSQSQGNSGELFF.

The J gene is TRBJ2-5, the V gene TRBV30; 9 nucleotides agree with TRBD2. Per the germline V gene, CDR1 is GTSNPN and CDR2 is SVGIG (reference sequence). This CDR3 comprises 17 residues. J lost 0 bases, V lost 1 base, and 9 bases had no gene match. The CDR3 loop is CAWSGALAGWYQETQYF. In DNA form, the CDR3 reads TGTGCCTGGAGTGGAGCCCTAGCGGGATGGTACCAAGAGACCCAGTACTTC.

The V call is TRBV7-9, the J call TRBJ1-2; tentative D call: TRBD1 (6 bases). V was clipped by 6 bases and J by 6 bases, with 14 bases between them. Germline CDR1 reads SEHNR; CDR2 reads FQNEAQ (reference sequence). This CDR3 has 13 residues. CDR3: CASRTAGGDGYTF. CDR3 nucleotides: TGTGCCAGCAGGACCGCCGGGGGCGATGGCTACACCTTC.

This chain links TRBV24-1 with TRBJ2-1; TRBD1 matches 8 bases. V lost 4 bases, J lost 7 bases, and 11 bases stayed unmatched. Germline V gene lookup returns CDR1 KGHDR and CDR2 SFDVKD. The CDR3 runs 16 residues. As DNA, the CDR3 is TGTGCCACCAGTGACCGGACACGGACAGGGATGAATGAGCAGTTCTTC. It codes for CATSDRTRTGMNEQFF.

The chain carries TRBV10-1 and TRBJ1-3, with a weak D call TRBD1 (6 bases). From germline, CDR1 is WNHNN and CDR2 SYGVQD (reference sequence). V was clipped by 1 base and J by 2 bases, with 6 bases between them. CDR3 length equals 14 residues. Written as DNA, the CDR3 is TGCGCCAGCAGTGAGTACAGGGCTGGAAACACCATATATTTT. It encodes CASSEYRAGNTIYF.

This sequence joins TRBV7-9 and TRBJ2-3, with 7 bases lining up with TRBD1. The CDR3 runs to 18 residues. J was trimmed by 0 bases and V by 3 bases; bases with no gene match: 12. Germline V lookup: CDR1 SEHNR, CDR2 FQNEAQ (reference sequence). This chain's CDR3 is CASSFPLRDSSSTDTQYF. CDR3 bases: TGTGCCAGCAGCTTTCCGTTACGGGACAGCTCTAGCACAGATACGCAGTATTTT.

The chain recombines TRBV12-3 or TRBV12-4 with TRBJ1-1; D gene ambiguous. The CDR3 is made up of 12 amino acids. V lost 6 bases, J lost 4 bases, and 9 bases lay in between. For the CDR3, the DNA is TGTGCCAGCAGCTGGGAAGGCACTGAAGCTTTCTTT. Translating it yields CASSWEGTEAFF.

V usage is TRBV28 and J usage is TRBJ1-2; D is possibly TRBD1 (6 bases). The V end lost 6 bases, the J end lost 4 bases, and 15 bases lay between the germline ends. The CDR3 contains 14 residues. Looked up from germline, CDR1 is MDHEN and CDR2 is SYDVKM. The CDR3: CASRTAGQFYGYTF. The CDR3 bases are TGTGCCAGCAGGACTGCCGGACAGTTCTATGGCTACACCTTC.

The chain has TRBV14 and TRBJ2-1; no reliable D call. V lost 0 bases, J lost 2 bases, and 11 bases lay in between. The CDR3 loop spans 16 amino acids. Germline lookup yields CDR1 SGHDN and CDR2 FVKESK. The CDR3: CASSQDISRTYNEQFF. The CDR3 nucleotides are TGTGCCAGCAGCCAAGATATTAGTCGAACCTACAATGAGCAGTTCTTC.

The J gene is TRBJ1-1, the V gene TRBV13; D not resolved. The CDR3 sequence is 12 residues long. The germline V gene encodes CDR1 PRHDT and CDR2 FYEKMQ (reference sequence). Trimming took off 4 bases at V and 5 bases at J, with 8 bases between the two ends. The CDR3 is CASSSTQTEAFF. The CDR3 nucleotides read TGTGCCAGCAGCTCTACCCAGACTGAAGCTTTCTTT. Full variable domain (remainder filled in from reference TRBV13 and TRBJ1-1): AAGVIQSPRHLIKEKRETATLKCYPIPRHDTVYWYQQGPGQDPQFLISFYEKMQSDKGSIPDRFSAQQFSDYHSELNMSSLELGDSALYFCASSSTQTEAFFGQGTRLTVV.

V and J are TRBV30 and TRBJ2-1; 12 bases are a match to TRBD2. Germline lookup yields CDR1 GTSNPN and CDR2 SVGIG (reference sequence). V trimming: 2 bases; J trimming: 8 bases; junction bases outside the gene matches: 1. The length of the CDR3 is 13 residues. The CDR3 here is CAWSRLAGDEQFF. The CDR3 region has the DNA TGTGCCTGGAGTCGACTAGCGGGGGATGAGCAGTTCTTC.

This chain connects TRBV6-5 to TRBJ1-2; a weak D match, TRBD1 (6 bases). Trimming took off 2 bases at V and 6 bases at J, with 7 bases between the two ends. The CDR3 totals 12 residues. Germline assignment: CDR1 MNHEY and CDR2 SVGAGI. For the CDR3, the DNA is TGTGCCAGCAGTTACCAGGGGCATGGCTACACCTTC. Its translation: CASSYQGHGYTF.

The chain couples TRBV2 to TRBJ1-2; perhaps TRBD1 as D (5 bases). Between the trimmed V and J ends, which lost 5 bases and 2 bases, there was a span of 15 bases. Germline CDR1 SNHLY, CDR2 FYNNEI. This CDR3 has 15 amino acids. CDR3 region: CASSLLGDANYGYTF. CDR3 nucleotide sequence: TGTGCCAGCAGTCTCCTTGGGGACGCCAACTATGGCTACACCTTC.

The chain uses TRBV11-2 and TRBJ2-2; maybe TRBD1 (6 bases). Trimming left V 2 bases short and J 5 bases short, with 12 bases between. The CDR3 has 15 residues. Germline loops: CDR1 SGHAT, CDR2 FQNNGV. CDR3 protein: CASSLRNRATGELFF. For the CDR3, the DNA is TGTGCCAGCAGCTTACGGAACAGGGCAACCGGGGAGCTGTTTTTT.

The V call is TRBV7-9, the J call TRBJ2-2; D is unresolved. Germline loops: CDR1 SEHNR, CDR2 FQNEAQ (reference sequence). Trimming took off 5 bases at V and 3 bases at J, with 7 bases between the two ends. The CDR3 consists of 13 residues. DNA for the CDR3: TGTGCCAGCAGCCCAAGGGACACCGGGGAGCTGTTTTTT. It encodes CASSPRDTGELFF.

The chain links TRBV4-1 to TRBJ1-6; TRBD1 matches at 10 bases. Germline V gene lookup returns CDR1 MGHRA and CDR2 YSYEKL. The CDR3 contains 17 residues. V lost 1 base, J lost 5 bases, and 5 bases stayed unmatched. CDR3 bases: TGCGCCAGCAGCCAAGCGAGAGGGACAGGGGATAATTCACCCCTCCACTTT. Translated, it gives CASSQARGTGDNSPLHF.

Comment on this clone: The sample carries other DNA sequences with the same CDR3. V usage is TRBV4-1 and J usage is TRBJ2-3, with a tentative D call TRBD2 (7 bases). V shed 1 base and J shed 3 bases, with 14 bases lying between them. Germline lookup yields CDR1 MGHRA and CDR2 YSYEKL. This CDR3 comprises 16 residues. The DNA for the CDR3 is TGCGCCAGCAGCCAAGTAGGGGGGGGGCGGACAGATACGCAGTATTTT. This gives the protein CASSQVGGGRTDTQYF.

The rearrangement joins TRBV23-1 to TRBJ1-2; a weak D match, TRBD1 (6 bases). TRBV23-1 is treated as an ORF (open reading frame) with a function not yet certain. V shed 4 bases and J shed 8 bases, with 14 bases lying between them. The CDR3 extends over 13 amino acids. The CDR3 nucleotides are TGCGCCAGCAGTCGCAGGGGTGGTTTAGGCTACACCTTC. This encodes CASSRRGGLGYTF.

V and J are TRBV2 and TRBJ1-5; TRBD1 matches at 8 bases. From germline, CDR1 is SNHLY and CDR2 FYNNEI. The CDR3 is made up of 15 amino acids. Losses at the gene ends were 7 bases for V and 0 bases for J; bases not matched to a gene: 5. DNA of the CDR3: TGTGCCAGCACTGGGACAGGACTTAGCAATCAGCCCCAGCATTTT. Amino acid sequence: CASTGTGLSNQPQHF.

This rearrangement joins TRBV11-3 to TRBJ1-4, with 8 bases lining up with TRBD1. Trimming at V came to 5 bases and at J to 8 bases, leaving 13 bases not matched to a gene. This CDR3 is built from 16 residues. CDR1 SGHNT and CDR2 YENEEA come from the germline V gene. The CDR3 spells CASSLRGRGLGEKLFF. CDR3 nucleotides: TGTGCCAGCAGCCTACGCGGCAGGGGGCTTGGCGAAAAACTGTTTTTT.

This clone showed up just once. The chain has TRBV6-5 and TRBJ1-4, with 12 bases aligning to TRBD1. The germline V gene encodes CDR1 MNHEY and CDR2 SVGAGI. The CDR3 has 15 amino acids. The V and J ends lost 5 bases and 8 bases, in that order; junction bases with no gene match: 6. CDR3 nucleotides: TGTGCCAGCAGTCAAAGGGACAGGGGGCGCGAAAAACTGTTTTTT. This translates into CASSQRDRGREKLFF.